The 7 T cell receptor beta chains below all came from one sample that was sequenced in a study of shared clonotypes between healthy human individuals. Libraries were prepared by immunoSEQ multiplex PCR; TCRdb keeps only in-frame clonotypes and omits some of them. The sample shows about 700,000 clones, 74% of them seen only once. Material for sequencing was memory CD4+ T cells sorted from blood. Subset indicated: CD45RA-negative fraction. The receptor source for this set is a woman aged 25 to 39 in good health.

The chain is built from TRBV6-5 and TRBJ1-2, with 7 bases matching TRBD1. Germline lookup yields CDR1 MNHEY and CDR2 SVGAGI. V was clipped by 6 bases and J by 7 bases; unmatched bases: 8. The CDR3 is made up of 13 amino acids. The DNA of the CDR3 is TGTGCCAGCAGCCTCGACAGGGCTCGTGGCTACACCTTC. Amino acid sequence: CASSLDRARGYTF.

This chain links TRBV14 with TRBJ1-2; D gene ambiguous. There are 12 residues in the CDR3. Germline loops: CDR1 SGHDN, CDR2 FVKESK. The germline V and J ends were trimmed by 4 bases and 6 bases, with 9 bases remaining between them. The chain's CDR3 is CASSRGKDGYTF. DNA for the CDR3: TGTGCCAGCAGCCGAGGCAAAGATGGCTACACCTTC.

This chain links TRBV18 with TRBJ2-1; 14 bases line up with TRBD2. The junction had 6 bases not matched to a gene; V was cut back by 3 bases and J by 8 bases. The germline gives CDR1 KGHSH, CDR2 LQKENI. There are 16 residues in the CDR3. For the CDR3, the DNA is TGTGCCAGCTCACCGCCCGGGACTAGCGGGAGAGATGAGCAGTTCTTC. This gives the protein CASSPPGTSGRDEQFF.

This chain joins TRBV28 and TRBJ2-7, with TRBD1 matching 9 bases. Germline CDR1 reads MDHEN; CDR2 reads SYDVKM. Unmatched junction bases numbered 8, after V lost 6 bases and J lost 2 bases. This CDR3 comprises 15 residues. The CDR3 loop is CASRLAGQGTYEQYF. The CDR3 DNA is TGTGCCAGCAGGCTCGCAGGACAGGGGACCTACGAGCAGTACTTC. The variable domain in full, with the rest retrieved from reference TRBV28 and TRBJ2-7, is DVKVTQSSRYLVKRTGEKVFLECVQDMDHENMFWYRQDPGLGLRLIYFSYDVKMKEKGDIPEGYSVSREKKERFSLILESASTNQTSMYLCASRLAGQGTYEQYFGPGTRLTVT.

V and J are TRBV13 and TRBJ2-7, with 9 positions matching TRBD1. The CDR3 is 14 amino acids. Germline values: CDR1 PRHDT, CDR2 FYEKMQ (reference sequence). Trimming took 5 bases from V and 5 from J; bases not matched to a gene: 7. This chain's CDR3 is CASSLSRDRDEQYF. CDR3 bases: TGTGCCAGCAGCCTGTCCCGGGACAGGGACGAGCAGTACTTC.

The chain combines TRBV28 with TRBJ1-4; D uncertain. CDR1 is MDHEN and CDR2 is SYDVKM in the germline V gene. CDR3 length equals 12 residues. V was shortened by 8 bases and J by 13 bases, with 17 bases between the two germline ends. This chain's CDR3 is CASSAARSALFF. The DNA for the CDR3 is TGTGCCAGCTCGGCCGCCAGGAGTGCACTGTTTTTT.

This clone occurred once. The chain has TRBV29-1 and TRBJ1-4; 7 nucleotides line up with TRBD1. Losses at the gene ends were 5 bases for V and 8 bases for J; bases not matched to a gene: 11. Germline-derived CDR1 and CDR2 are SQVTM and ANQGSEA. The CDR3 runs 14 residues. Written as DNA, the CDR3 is TGCAGCGTTCAGGAAGGGGGCCAGGGAGAAAAACTGTTTTTT. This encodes CSVQEGGQGEKLFF.